The 21 T cell receptor beta chains given below trace back to one sample, sequenced in a study of OX40 agonist ivuxolimab in advanced cancers. Only in-frame clones appear in the TCRdb table, and some are missing; sequencing was by immunoSEQ multiplex PCR. Of 50,000 to 65,000 clones listed, 75% to 90% are singletons. Sequencing was performed on CD4+ or CD8+ T cells sorted from blood, taken in a trial of the OX40 agonist ivuxolimab. The receptors stem from an adult with an advanced solid tumor such as melanoma, head and neck, liver or kidney cancer.

This clone was seen a few times. The chain combines TRBV21-1 with TRBJ2-7; the D call in the table, TRBD1, was not verified against the DNA. TRBV21-1 is a pseudogene locus. This CDR3 spans 16 amino acids. The CDR3 DNA reads TGTGCCAGCAGCAAAGTGACCGGGACAGGGGACTACGAGCAGTACTTC. Protein: CASSKVTGTGDYEQYF.

V gene TRBV28 combines with J gene TRBJ2-2; D may correspond to TRBD1 or TRBD2 (6 bases each). The CDR3 consists of 15 residues. V lost 3 bases, J lost 0 bases, and 8 bases lay in between. Germline loops: CDR1 MDHEN, CDR2 SYDVKM. The CDR3 is CASSLGGTNTGELFF. The CDR3 DNA is TGTGCCAGCAGTTTGGGGGGCACGAACACCGGGGAGCTGTTTTTT.

This rearrangement joins TRBV19 to TRBJ2-1, with D tentatively TRBD1 (6 bases). V gave up 4 bases and J gave up 10 bases, with 20 bases separating them. The germline V gene encodes CDR1 LNHDA and CDR2 SQIVND (reference sequence). This CDR3 is 15 amino acids long. CDR3 region: CASSSLQGIWREQFF. As DNA, the CDR3 is TGTGCCAGTAGTAGTCTCCAGGGGATCTGGAGGGAGCAGTTCTTC.

This chain links TRBV7-9 with TRBJ2-2, with unresolved D. The length of the CDR3 is 11 residues. Trimming pared 6 bases from V and 8 bases from J, leaving 7 bases between. The germline V gene encodes CDR1 SEHNR and CDR2 FQNEAQ (reference sequence). The CDR3 region is CASSSPGELFF. DNA for the CDR3: TGTGCCAGCAGTTCGCCTGGGGAGCTGTTTTTT.

This rearrangement joins TRBV5-6 to TRBJ2-1; TRBD1 matches 9 bases. J was trimmed by 4 bases and V by 4 bases; bases with no gene match: 6. The CDR3 spans 15 residues. Germline V gene sequence: CDR1 SGHDT, CDR2 YYEEEE. The CDR3 coding sequence is TGTGCCAGCAGCATTTCCGGGACAGGGTACAATGAGCAGTTCTTC. This sequence encodes CASSISGTGYNEQFF.

The rearrangement uses TRBV5-4 and TRBJ1-1; possibly TRBD1 for D (6 bases). The V gene lost 0 bases and the J gene lost 1 base, with 10 bases spanning the gap. Germline V gene data show CDR1 as SGHNT and CDR2 as YYREEE (reference sequence). CDR3 size: 15 residues. As DNA, the CDR3 is TGTGCCAGCAGCTTGGCTGAGACAGGGAACACTGAAGCTTTCTTT. This encodes CASSLAETGNTEAFF.

The genes are TRBV7-2 and TRBJ2-1; 14 nucleotides line up with TRBD2. V dropped 5 bases and J dropped 1; count of bases not matched to a gene: 7. In germline, CDR1 is SGHTA, CDR2 FQGNSA. This CDR3 spans 18 amino acids. CDR3 nucleotides: TGTGCCAGCAGCCCAGCGGGACTAGCGGGAGAATCCTACAATGAGCAGTTCTTC. It yields the protein CASSPAGLAGESYNEQFF.

In its sample, this clone was seen once. The J gene is TRBJ2-5, the V gene TRBV4-2; 10 bases match TRBD2. After removal of 0 bases from V and 3 bases from J, the junction contained 4 bases not matched to a gene. The V gene's germline CDR1 is LGHNA and CDR2 YNFKEQ. The CDR3 covers 16 residues. The CDR3: CASSQEGAGGKETQYF. DNA for the CDR3: TGTGCCAGCAGCCAAGAGGGAGCGGGGGGGAAAGAGACCCAGTACTTC.

The chain is built from TRBV4-3 and TRBJ2-3; D gene ambiguous. CDR1 is LGHNA, CDR2 YSLEER, per germline. V was cut by 0 bases and J by 4 bases, with 11 bases left in between. The CDR3 totals 15 residues. The CDR3 is CASSQEWPSPDTQYF. The CDR3 region has the DNA TGCGCCAGCAGCCAAGAATGGCCCAGCCCAGATACGCAGTATTTT.

This clone was found once. CDR3 nucleotide sequence: TGTGCCAGCAGCGCCGTAGCGGGAGGGCCCCAAGAGACCCAGTACTTC. The encoded protein is CASSAVAGGPQETQYF. This sequence joins TRBV9 and TRBJ2-5, with 11 bases matching TRBD2. CDR3 length: 16 amino acids. The ends lost 3 bases at V and 1 base at J; junction bases unmatched: 5. In germline, CDR1 is SGDLS, CDR2 YYNGEE.

In DNA, the CDR3 is TGTGCCAGCAGCCATCTAGCGTCGTACGAGCAGTACTTC. Amino acid sequence: CASSHLASYEQYF. The gene calls are TRBV27 and TRBJ2-7, with a tentative D call TRBD2 (6 bases). Trimming pared 6 bases from V and 4 bases from J, leaving 13 bases between. The CDR3 runs to 13 residues. The germline V gene has CDR1 MNHEY and CDR2 SMNVEV (reference sequence).

CDR3 residues: CASSLGQNSNQPQHF. The CDR3 DNA follows: TGTGCCAGCAGCCTAGGACAGAATAGCAATCAGCCCCAGCATTTT. The V call is TRBV7-8, the J call TRBJ1-5; D is possibly TRBD1 (6 bases). The CDR3 length is 15 residues. V lost 5 bases, J lost 0 bases, and 11 bases lay in between. In germline, CDR1 is SGHVS, CDR2 FQNEAQ.

The chain recombines TRBV5-1 with TRBJ2-5; a possible D gene is TRBD2 (5 bases). CDR3 length equals 13 residues. The germline V gene encodes CDR1 SGHRS and CDR2 YFSETQ. V dropped 6 bases and J dropped 2 bases, with 11 bases sitting between them. The CDR3 is CASTTTGQETQYF. The CDR3 DNA is TGCGCCAGCACCACTACGGGGCAAGAGACCCAGTACTTC. The full variable domain, rest sourced from reference TRBV5-1 and TRBJ2-5, is KAGVTQTPRYLIKTRGQQVTLSCSPISGHRSVSWYQQTPGQGLQFLFEYFSETQRNKGNFPGRFSGRQFSNSRSEMNVSTLELGDSALYLCASTTTGQETQYFGPGTRLLVL.

V usage is TRBV7-2 and J usage is TRBJ2-5; weak D call: TRBD1 (6 bases). Trimming left V 1 base short and J 5 bases short, with 17 bases between. CDR3 length: 16 residues. The germline CDR1 and CDR2 sequences are SGHTA and FQGNSA. The CDR3 bases are TGTGCCAGCAGCTTAGGGGGGACATTCTCTCTGGAGACCCAGTACTTC. Encoded protein: CASSLGGTFSLETQYF.

J is TRBJ1-2 and V is TRBV5-4; D unclear. Germline values: CDR1 SGHNT, CDR2 YYREEE (reference sequence). This CDR3 comprises 14 residues. V gave up 1 base and J gave up 7 bases, with 14 bases separating them. CDR3 sequence reads: CASSLLLANAGYTF. CDR3 nucleotide sequence: TGTGCCAGCAGCTTGCTCTTGGCGAATGCTGGCTACACCTTC.

In its sample, this clone was seen once. The chain combines TRBV5-1 with TRBJ1-6, with a possible D match to TRBD1 (5 bases). The CDR3 length is 16 residues. The V and J ends lost 5 bases and 7 bases respectively, with 19 bases between them. Per the germline V gene, CDR1 is SGHRS and CDR2 is YFSETQ. The CDR3 spells CASRGSGGENNSPLHF. The CDR3 DNA is TGCGCCAGCAGAGGGTCAGGAGGGGAAAACAATTCACCCCTCCACTTT.

The chain combines TRBV18 with TRBJ2-5; D is tentatively TRBD1 or TRBD2 (5 bases each). The J call may be faulty, since TRBJ2-7 better matches the DNA end. CDR1 KGHSH and CDR2 LQKENI come from the germline V gene. This CDR3 has 16 residues. The CDR3 reads CASSPFQSGGIDEQYF. CDR3 DNA: TGTGCCAGCTCACCATTCCAATCTGGGGGTATCGACGAGCAGTACTTC.

The V gene is TRBV6-6, the J gene TRBJ1-2; 9 bases are shared with TRBD1. The trim removed 2 bases at V and 7 bases at J, leaving 8 bases unmatched. Germline lookup yields CDR1 MNHNY and CDR2 SVGAGI (reference sequence). This CDR3 has 15 residues. CDR3 protein: CASSYDPGQGTGYTF. CDR3 sequence (DNA): TGTGCCAGCAGTTACGATCCGGGACAGGGAACTGGCTACACCTTC.

This chain uses TRBV27 with TRBJ1-1; D unclear. The CDR3 has 13 residues. V lost 6 bases to trimming and J lost 3 bases, with 11 bases between them. In germline, CDR1 is MNHEY, CDR2 SMNVEV (reference sequence). For the CDR3, the DNA is TGTGCCAGCAGAGAAAGGTGGGACACTGAAGCTTTCTTT. Residues: CASRERWDTEAFF.

This sequence joins TRBV7-2 and TRBJ2-7; 8 nucleotides match TRBD2. CDR3 length: 15 residues. J lost 2 bases, V lost 2 bases, and 5 bases had no gene match. The V gene's germline CDR1 is SGHTA and CDR2 FQGNSA. The CDR3 protein is CASSLFPGRAYEQYF. CDR3 coding DNA: TGTGCCAGCAGCTTATTCCCCGGGAGGGCCTACGAGCAGTACTTC.

The chain is built from TRBV10-3 and TRBJ2-7; 7 nucleotides match TRBD1. With V trimmed by 4 bases and J by 7 bases, 7 bases remained unmatched. The CDR3 extends over 13 amino acids. Germline loops: CDR1 ENHRY, CDR2 SYGVKD. As DNA, the CDR3 is TGTGCCATCAGTGCGACAGGGCTCGGTGAGCAGTACTTC. It codes for CAISATGLGEQYF.